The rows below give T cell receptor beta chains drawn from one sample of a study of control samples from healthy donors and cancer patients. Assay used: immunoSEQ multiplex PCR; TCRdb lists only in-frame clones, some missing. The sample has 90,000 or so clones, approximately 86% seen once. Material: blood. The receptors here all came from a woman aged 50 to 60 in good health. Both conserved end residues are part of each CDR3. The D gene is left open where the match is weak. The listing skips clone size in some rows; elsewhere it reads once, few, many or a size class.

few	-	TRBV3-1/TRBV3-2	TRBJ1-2	TGTGCCAGCAGCCAAGATTCGGCTAACTATGGCTACACCTTC	CASSQDSANYGYTF
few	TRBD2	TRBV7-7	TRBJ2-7	TGTGCTAGCAGCCCTAGCGGAGGCTCCTACGAGCAGTACTTC	CASSPSGGSYEQYF
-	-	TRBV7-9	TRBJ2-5	TGTGCCAGCAGTCACAGGGATCAAGAGACCCAGTACTTC	CASSHRDQETQYF
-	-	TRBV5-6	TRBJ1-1	TGTGCCAGCAGCTTGTTCGCGGGTACCATGAACACTGAAGCTTTCTTT	CASSLFAGTMNTEAFF
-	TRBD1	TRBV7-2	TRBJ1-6	TGTGCCAGCAGCTTAGTTGCCGGGACAGGGGTATCACCCCTCCACTTT	CASSLVAGTGVSPLHF
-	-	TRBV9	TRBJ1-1	TGTGCCAGCAGCGTAGTGTCAGGCGCGAACACTGAAGCTTTCTTT	CASSVVSGANTEAFF
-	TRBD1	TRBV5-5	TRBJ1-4	TGTGCCAGCAGCTCACAGGGGGCGAATGAAAAACTGTTTTTT	CASSSQGANEKLFF
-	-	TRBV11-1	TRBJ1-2	TGTGCCAGCAGCTTAAATCGACGGCATGCTAACTATGGCTACACCTTC	CASSLNRRHANYGYTF
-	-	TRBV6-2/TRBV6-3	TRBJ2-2	TGTGCCAGCAGTTTGGCCCCAGACAGGAGCACCGGGGAGCTGTTTTTT	CASSLAPDRSTGELFF
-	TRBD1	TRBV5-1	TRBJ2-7	TGCGCCAGCAGCTGGACGGGACAGGGGTACGAGCAGTACTTC	CASSWTGQGYEQYF
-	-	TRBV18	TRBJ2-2	TGTGCCAGCTCACCCAACTTGGGACTGAACACCGGGGAGCTGTTTTTT	CASSPNLGLNTGELFF
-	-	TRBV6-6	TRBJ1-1	TGTGCCAGCAGTTATGCATGGAACACTGAAGCTTTCTTT	CASSYAWNTEAFF
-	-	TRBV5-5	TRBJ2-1	TGTGCCAGCAGCTTGTGGGGAAAACATGTCCACAATGAGCAGTTCTTC	CASSLWGKHVHNEQFF
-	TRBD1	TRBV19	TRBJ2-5	TGTGCCAGTAGTCCAAGGGGGCGAGGTGAGACCCAGTACTTC	CASSPRGRGETQYF
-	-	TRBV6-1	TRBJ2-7	TGTGCCAGCAGTGAAGCGACGTTCTACGAGCAGTACTTC	CASSEATFYEQYF
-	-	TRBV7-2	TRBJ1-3	TGTGCCAGCAGCTTAGCGGCGGGGGAAGCAAACACCATATATTTT	CASSLAAGEANTIYF
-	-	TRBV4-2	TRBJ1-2	TGTGCCAGCAGCCAAACGGTGGGGTACCCTGCTAACTATGGCTACACCTTC	CASSQTVGYPANYGYTF
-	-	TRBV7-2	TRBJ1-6	TGTGCCAGCAGCTTAGGGTCGCAGGGATATAATTCACCCCTCCACTTT	CASSLGSQGYNSPLHF
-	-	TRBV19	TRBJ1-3	TGTGCCAGTACTGGGGCCCGAACTCCTCACACCATATATTTT	CASTGARTPHTIYF
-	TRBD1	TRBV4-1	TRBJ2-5	TGCGCCAGCAGCCCCGGCAGGGGGCCTCAAGAGACCCAGTACTTC	CASSPGRGPQETQYF
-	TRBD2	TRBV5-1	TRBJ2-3	TGCGCCAGCAGCTTGAGCCTAGCGGGAGTATATACGCAGTATTTT	CASSLSLAGVYTQYF
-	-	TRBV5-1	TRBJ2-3	TGCGCCAGCAGCTTGGTAGGGGGGAGCACAGATACGCAGTATTTT	CASSLVGGSTDTQYF
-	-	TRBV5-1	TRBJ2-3	TGCGCCAGCAGGGAAGGGACCCTGACGGCAGATACGCAGTATTTT	CASREGTLTADTQYF
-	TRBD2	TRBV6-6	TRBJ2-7	TGTGCCAGCAGTCCCCCAACTAGCGGGAGAGGCGAGCAGTACTTC	CASSPPTSGRGEQYF
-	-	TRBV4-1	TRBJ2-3	TGCGCCAGCAGCCAAGTTCTGACCCCCGAACCCACAGATACGCAGTATTTT	CASSQVLTPEPTDTQYF
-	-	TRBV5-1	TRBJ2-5	TGCGCCAGCCGCAGAGGCCAGATACAAGAGACCCAGTACTTC	CASRRGQIQETQYF
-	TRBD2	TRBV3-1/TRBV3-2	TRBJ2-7	TGTGCCAGCAGCCTAATGACTAGCGGGAACAAGTACTTC	CASSLMTSGNKYF
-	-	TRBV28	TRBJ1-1	TGTGCCAGCAGACCGACGGGGAGGAACACTGAAGCTTTCTTT	CASRPTGRNTEAFF
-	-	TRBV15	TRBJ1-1	TGTGCCACCAGCAGAAGTAGGGGAATGAACACTGAAGCTTTCTTT	CATSRSRGMNTEAFF
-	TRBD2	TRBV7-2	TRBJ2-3	TGTGCCAGCAGCTCAAGGGCGGGGGGTAGCACAGATACGCAGTATTTT	CASSSRAGGSTDTQYF
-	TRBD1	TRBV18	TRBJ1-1	TGTGCCAGCTCACCCCCTGGGACAGATGACATGAACACTGAAGCTTTCTTT	CASSPPGTDDMNTEAFF
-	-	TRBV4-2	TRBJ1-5	TGTGCCAGCAGCCAAGGGGGTTTGGGGGACCTAGATCAGCCCCAGCATTTT	CASSQGGLGDLDQPQHF
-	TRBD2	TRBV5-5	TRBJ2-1	TGTGCCAGCAGCTGGACTAGCGGGACCTCCAATGAGCAGTTCTTC	CASSWTSGTSNEQFF
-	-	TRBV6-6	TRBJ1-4	TGTGCCAGCAGTTTCCCACGAGATGAAAACCTGTTTTTT	CASSFPRDENLFF
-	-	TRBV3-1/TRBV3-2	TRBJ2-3	TGTGCCAGCAGCCAAAACCAGGAGGGCGATACGCAGTATTTT	CASSQNQEGDTQYF
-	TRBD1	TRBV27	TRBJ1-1	TGTGCCAGCTCACTTTATGGGACAGGGCTTATGAACACTGAAGCTTTCTTT	CASSLYGTGLMNTEAFF
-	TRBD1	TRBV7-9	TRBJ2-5	TGTGCCAGCAGCGCACGACAGGGCGGGGAGACCCAGTACTTC	CASSARQGGETQYF
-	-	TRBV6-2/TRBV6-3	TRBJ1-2	TGTGCCAGCAGTTACAACCAGCGACAGGCGAGATATGGCTACACCTTC	CASSYNQRQARYGYTF
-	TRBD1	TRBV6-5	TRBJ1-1	TGTGCCAGCGACCGGGACAGGAACACTGAAGCTTTCTTT	CASDRDRNTEAFF
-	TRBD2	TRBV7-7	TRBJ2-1	TGTGCCAGCAGCTTTGGCGGGGGAATGGACCATGAGCAGTTCTTC	CASSFGGGMDHEQFF
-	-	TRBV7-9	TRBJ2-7	TGTGCCAGCAGACCAGCGATCCCGAACCTATACTACGAGCAGTACTTC	CASRPAIPNLYYEQYF
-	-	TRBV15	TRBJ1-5	TGTGCCACCAGCAGAGAACAGTTTGCGTCCAATAGCAATCAGCCCCAGCATTTT	CATSREQFASNSNQPQHF